The rows below give T cell receptor beta chains drawn from one sample of a study of vaccination effects on CD4 cells after COVID-19. These TCRs' antigens remain unknown. Clones were read by immunoSEQ multiplex PCR, and TCRdb kept only the in-frame ones, dropping some. This sample has about 73,000 clones; approximately 73% occur once, and the top ten carry about 2%. The sample was CD4+ T cells from PBMCs cultured without peptide, taken after COVID-19 vaccination. The origin of the receptors is a human donor who received a COVID-19 vaccine. Both conserved end residues are part of each CDR3. The order of the fields is J gene, V gene, D gene, clone size, CDR3 DNA, CDR3 protein. A D gene is named only where the DNA matches it firmly. Some rows have no size entry. The others give once, few or many, or a class for an expanded clone.

J gene: TRBJ2-5
V gene: TRBV29-1
D gene: TRBD2
clone size: .
CDR3 DNA: TGCAGCGTTGAAAGGACTAGCGTTGGCGAGACCCAGTACTTC
CDR3 protein: CSVERTSVGETQYF

J gene: TRBJ2-2
V gene: TRBV24-1
D gene: TRBD1
clone size: .
CDR3 DNA: TGTGCCACCAAAATGGACAGGTCGAACACCGGGGAGCTGTTTTTT
CDR3 protein: CATKMDRSNTGELFF

J gene: TRBJ2-1
V gene: TRBV5-1
D gene: .
clone size: .
CDR3 DNA: TGCGCCAGCAGCTTGGGTTCCGCGGCAAAACCGTACAATGAGCAGTTCTTC
CDR3 protein: CASSLGSAAKPYNEQFF

J gene: TRBJ1-1
V gene: TRBV5-6
D gene: .
clone size: .
CDR3 DNA: TGTGCCAGCAGCCCCGGGACTCAAACTGAAGCTTTCTTT
CDR3 protein: CASSPGTQTEAFF

J gene: TRBJ1-1
V gene: TRBV6-2/TRBV6-3
D gene: TRBD1
clone size: few
CDR3 DNA: TGTGCCAGCACTTACCGGGGACAGATGGGTACGGCTGAAGCTTTCTTT
CDR3 protein: CASTYRGQMGTAEAFF

J gene: TRBJ2-5
V gene: TRBV6-5
D gene: .
clone size: once
CDR3 DNA: TGTGCCACCTCCTTGGTACTCCAAGAGACCCAGTACTTC
CDR3 protein: CATSLVLQETQYF

J gene: TRBJ2-3
V gene: TRBV5-1
D gene: TRBD1
clone size: .
CDR3 DNA: TGCGCCAGCAGCTTGGGGGACAGGGGTAAAGATACGCAGTATTTT
CDR3 protein: CASSLGDRGKDTQYF

J gene: TRBJ1-2
V gene: TRBV18
D gene: .
clone size: .
CDR3 DNA: TGTGCCAGCTCACCACCGACAGCTCCAGGCTATGGCTACACCTTC
CDR3 protein: CASSPPTAPGYGYTF

J gene: TRBJ1-2
V gene: TRBV12-3/TRBV12-4
D gene: .
clone size: .
CDR3 DNA: TGTGCCAGCAGTTTAAAGGGGCGAAGTGGCTACACCTTC
CDR3 protein: CASSLKGRSGYTF

J gene: TRBJ1-1
V gene: TRBV29-1
D gene: TRBD1
clone size: few
CDR3 DNA: TGCAGCGTGTCCCGGGACAGGGGAATGACTGAAGCTTTCTTT
CDR3 protein: CSVSRDRGMTEAFF

J gene: TRBJ1-2
V gene: TRBV4-1
D gene: TRBD1
clone size: .
CDR3 DNA: TGCGCCAGCAGCCCCGATACTAGGGACAGCCAAGCCTATGGCTACACCTTC
CDR3 protein: CASSPDTRDSQAYGYTF

J gene: TRBJ1-2
V gene: TRBV3-1/TRBV3-2
D gene: TRBD1
clone size: once
CDR3 DNA: TGTGCCAGCAGCCCGAACCCCGGACAGGGCCTGCACTATGGCTACACCTTC
CDR3 protein: CASSPNPGQGLHYGYTF

J gene: TRBJ1-2
V gene: TRBV9
D gene: TRBD1
clone size: few
CDR3 DNA: TGTGCCAGCAGGGGCAGGGGGTCCGCTAACTATGGCTACACCTTC
CDR3 protein: CASRGRGSANYGYTF

J gene: TRBJ2-2
V gene: TRBV24-1
D gene: TRBD2
clone size: .
CDR3 DNA: TGTGCCACCAGTGATGGGCTAGCGGGGATCACCGGGGAGCTGTTTTTT
CDR3 protein: CATSDGLAGITGELFF

J gene: TRBJ1-1
V gene: TRBV18
D gene: .
clone size: once
CDR3 DNA: TGTGCCAGCTCACCAACTATAACACCCAGCGGCACTGAAGCTTTCTTT
CDR3 protein: CASSPTITPSGTEAFF

J gene: TRBJ2-2
V gene: TRBV7-2
D gene: TRBD1
clone size: few
CDR3 DNA: TGTGCCAGCAGCCCACAGGGGCCCGGGGAGCTGTTTTTT
CDR3 protein: CASSPQGPGELFF

J gene: TRBJ1-4
V gene: TRBV5-1
D gene: .
clone size: .
CDR3 DNA: TGCGCCAGCAGCTTGGCTGGGTCCAGTAATGAAAAACTGTTTTTT
CDR3 protein: CASSLAGSSNEKLFF

J gene: TRBJ2-1
V gene: TRBV5-1
D gene: TRBD2
clone size: .
CDR3 DNA: TGCGCCAGCAGCTTACTAGCGGGGGACTACAATGAGCAGTTCTTC
CDR3 protein: CASSLLAGDYNEQFF

J gene: TRBJ2-5
V gene: TRBV5-4
D gene: .
clone size: .
CDR3 DNA: TGTGCCAGCAGCCGTAAATACGGGGGGCCGAGGGAGACCCAGTACTTC
CDR3 protein: CASSRKYGGPRETQYF

J gene: TRBJ1-1
V gene: TRBV19
D gene: .
clone size: .
CDR3 DNA: TGTGCCAGTACCACGAGGGACGGAGTGAACACTGAAGCTTTCTTT
CDR3 protein: CASTTRDGVNTEAFF

J gene: TRBJ2-2
V gene: TRBV30
D gene: .
clone size: .
CDR3 DNA: TGTGCCTGGAGGGGGGGGCTTAATACCGGGGAGCTGTTTTTT
CDR3 protein: CAWRGGLNTGELFF

J gene: TRBJ2-1
V gene: TRBV2
D gene: TRBD2
clone size: .
CDR3 DNA: TGTGCCAGCACTTCCCGGTTGGGCGGGGGGGAGCAGTTCTTC
CDR3 protein: CASTSRLGGGEQFF

J gene: TRBJ1-3
V gene: TRBV5-1
D gene: .
clone size: .
CDR3 DNA: TGCGCCAGCAGCTTGGGGGTAAGGGGTCCTGGAAACACCATATATTTT
CDR3 protein: CASSLGVRGPGNTIYF

J gene: TRBJ2-5
V gene: TRBV20-1
D gene: TRBD2
clone size: .
CDR3 DNA: TGCAGTGCTAGTAACCTTAGGACTAGCGGGGGGAGAGAGACCCAGTACTTC
CDR3 protein: CSASNLRTSGGRETQYF

J gene: TRBJ2-2
V gene: TRBV19
D gene: .
clone size: .
CDR3 DNA: TGTGCCAGTAGGCCCCCTCGGGACACCGGGGAGCTGTTTTTT
CDR3 protein: CASRPPRDTGELFF

J gene: TRBJ1-1
V gene: TRBV3-1/TRBV3-2
D gene: .
clone size: .
CDR3 DNA: TGTGCCAGCAGCTCCCGGGGGAACACTGAAGCTTTCTTT
CDR3 protein: CASSSRGNTEAFF

J gene: TRBJ2-3
V gene: TRBV5-8
D gene: .
clone size: .
CDR3 DNA: TGTGCCAGCAGCAGGGGGGGGTCCTCAGATACGCAGTATTTT
CDR3 protein: CASSRGGSSDTQYF